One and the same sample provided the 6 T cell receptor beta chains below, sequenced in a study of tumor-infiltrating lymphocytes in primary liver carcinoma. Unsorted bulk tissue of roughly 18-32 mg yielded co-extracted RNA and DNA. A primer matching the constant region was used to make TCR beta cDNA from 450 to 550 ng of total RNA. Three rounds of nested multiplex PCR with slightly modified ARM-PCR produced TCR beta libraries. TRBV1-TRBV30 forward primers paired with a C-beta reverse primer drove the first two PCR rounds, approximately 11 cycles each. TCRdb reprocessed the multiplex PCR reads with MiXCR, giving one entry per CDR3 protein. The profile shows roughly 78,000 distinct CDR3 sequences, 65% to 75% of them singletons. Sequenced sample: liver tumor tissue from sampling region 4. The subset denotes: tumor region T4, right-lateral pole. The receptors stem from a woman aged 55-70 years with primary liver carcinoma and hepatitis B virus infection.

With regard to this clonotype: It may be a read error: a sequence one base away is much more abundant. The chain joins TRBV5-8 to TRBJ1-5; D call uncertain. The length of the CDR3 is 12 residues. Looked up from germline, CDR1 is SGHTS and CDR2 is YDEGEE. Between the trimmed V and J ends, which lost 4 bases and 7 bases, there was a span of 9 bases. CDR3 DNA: TGTGCCAGCAGCCCGACTTGGCAGCCCCAGCATTTT. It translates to CASSPTWQPQHF.

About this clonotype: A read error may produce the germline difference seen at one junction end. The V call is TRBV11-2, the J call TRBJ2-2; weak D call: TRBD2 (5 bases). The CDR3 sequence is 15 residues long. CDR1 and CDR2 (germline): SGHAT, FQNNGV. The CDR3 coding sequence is TGTGTCAGCAACCCTCCGCAAGGACCGACCGGGAAGCTGTTCTTT. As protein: CVSNPPQGPTGKLFF.

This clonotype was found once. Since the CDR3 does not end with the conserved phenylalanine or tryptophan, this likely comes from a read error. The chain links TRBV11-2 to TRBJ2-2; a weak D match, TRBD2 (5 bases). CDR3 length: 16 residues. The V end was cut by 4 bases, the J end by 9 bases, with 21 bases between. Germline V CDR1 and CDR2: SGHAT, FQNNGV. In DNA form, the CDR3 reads TGTGCCAGCAGCTCCCGCAGTCTAGCAGGAGTTCGGGAGCTGTTTTCA. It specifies CASSSRSLAGVRELFS.

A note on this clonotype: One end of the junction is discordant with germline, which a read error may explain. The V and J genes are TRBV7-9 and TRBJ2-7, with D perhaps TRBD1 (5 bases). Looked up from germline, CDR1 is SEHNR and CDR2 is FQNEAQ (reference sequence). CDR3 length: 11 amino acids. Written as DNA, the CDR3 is TGTGTCAGCAGCTTACAGGACGAGCAGTATTTC. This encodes CVSSLQDEQYF.

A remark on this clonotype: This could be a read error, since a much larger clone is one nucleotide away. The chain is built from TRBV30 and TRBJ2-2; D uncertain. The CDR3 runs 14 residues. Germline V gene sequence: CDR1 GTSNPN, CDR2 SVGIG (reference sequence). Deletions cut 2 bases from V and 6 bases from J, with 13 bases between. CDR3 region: CAWSKKHHAGELFF. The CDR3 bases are TGTGCCTGGAGTAAGAAACACCACGCCGGGGAGCTGTTTTTT.

CDR3 DNA: TGTGCCAGCAGTGAGGTTAGTATCCCTTCCATCTACGAGCAGTACTTC. Amino acids: CASSEVSIPSIYEQYF. The chain has TRBV6-1 and TRBJ2-7; D not resolved. This CDR3 region has 16 residues. CDR1 is MNHNS, CDR2 SASEGT, per germline. With 3 bases removed from V and 3 bases from J, the gap between germline ends came to 18 bases.